The T cell receptor (beta chain) under discussion was sequenced for a study of early T cells in non-severe SARS-CoV-2 infection. The TCR library protocol was used to attach unique molecular identifiers. These identifiers were attached to individual cDNA molecules. From the 5' RACE reads, TCRdb called clonotypes with MiXCR, one entry per CDR3 protein. The sample has 50,000 to 60,000 distinct CDR3 sequences, around 7% seen once. The CDR3 loop spans 13 amino acids. V was cut by 4 bases and J by 4 bases, with 10 bases left in between. Looked up from germline, CDR1 is MNHEY and CDR2 is SMNVEV (reference sequence).

The chain combines TRBV27 with TRBJ1-1; D perhaps matches TRBD1 (6 bases). The receptor's source is an adult who was a healthcare worker with PCR-confirmed SARS-CoV-2 infection or an uninfected control (not recorded which). The source was whole blood, collected at baseline. CDR3 coding DNA: TGTGCCAGCAGTTCGTGGGACACCACTGAAGCTTTCTTT. Amino acid sequence: CASSSWDTTEAFF.